These 25 T cell receptor beta chains share one sample of origin, sequenced in a study of blood T cell repertoires in COVID-19. This table comes from immunoSEQ multiplex PCR, and its TCRdb copy is limited to in-frame clones, with some not included. The table includes about 100,000 clones, about four fifths detected once. The sequencing sample was made of peripheral blood. The receptors derive from a man older than 75 with COVID-19, enrolled during active disease.

This sequence joins TRBV9 and TRBJ2-1, with 8 bases lining up with TRBD1. Germline trimming cut 3 bases from V and 0 bases from J; bases unmatched to any gene: 5. Germline assignment: CDR1 SGDLS and CDR2 YYNGEE. The CDR3 length is 16 residues. In nucleotides, the CDR3 is TGTGCCAGCAGCGCCCGGGACAGGAGCTCCTACAATGAGCAGTTCTTC. Translation gives CASSARDRSSYNEQFF.

J is TRBJ2-1 and V is TRBV29-1; 7 bases agree with TRBD2. J gave up 7 bases and V 4 bases, and 10 bases lay outside the gene matches. The CDR3 is 14 residues long. Germline CDR1 is SQVTM and CDR2 is ANQGSEA. The CDR3 protein is CSVVVGGPGNEQFF. CDR3 sequence (DNA): TGCAGCGTTGTGGTGGGAGGGCCGGGGAATGAGCAGTTCTTC.

The chain employs TRBV19 and TRBJ1-6; TRBD1 agrees at 8 bases. Per germline, CDR1 LNHDA and CDR2 SQIVND (reference sequence). The CDR3 runs to 17 residues. The ends lost 3 bases at V and 6 bases at J; junction bases unmatched: 10. The CDR3 loop reads CASSMGRTGKSNSPLHF. In DNA form, the CDR3 reads TGTGCCAGTAGTATGGGACGGACAGGGAAGTCTAATTCACCCCTCCACTTT.

The table lists this clone with a few counts. The chain links TRBV2 to TRBJ2-1; D may be TRBD2 (6 bases). With 4 bases removed from V and 8 bases from J, the gap between germline ends came to 15 bases. CDR1 is SNHLY, CDR2 FYNNEI, per germline. The CDR3 spans 14 residues. The DNA of the CDR3 is TGTGCCAGCAGTGTCCAGGGAGGTATAGATGAGCAGTTCTTC. As protein: CASSVQGGIDEQFF. Using reference TRBV2 and TRBJ2-1 for the parts outside the CDR3, the full variable domain is EPEVTQTPSHQVTQMGQEVILRCVPISNHLYFYWYRQILGQKVEFLVSFYNNEISEKSEIFDDQFSVERPDGSNFTLKIRSTKLEDSAMYFCASSVQGGIDEQFFGPGTRLTVL.

V gene TRBV6-6 combines with J gene TRBJ2-6, with D tentatively TRBD2 (5 bases). CDR3 length: 18 residues. The V and J ends lost 5 bases and 0 bases respectively, with 17 bases between them. Per germline, CDR1 MNHNY and CDR2 SVGAGI (reference sequence). CDR3 sequence reads: CASSQLTRTSSGANVLTF. The CDR3 region has the DNA TGTGCCAGCAGTCAGTTAACACGAACTAGCTCTGGGGCCAACGTCCTGACTTTC.

The chain joins TRBV11-2 to TRBJ2-7; D is undetermined. CDR1 and CDR2 from the germline V gene are SGHAT and FQNNGV. The CDR3 spans 13 residues. The V and J ends lost 0 bases and 3 bases respectively, with 6 bases between them. The CDR3 DNA follows: TGTGCCAGCAGCTTAGAGCGACTCTACGAGCAGTACTTC. Translated, it gives CASSLERLYEQYF.

This clone showed up just once. The chain joins TRBV19 to TRBJ1-2, with D tentatively TRBD1 (5 bases). Germline V gives CDR1 LNHDA, CDR2 SQIVND (reference sequence). The CDR3 has 14 amino acids. V gave up 3 bases and J gave up 8 bases, with 16 bases separating them. CDR3: CASSMGGLLNGYTF. CDR3 nucleotides: TGTGCCAGTAGTATGGGGGGACTCCTAAACGGCTACACCTTC. Full variable domain (missing parts from reference TRBV19 and TRBJ1-2): DGGITQSPKYLFRKEGQNVTLSCEQNLNHDAMYWYRQDPGQGLRLIYYSQIVNDFQKGDIAEGYSVSREKKESFPLTVTSAQKNPTAFYLCASSMGGLLNGYTFGSGTRLTVV.

The chain has TRBV2 and TRBJ2-1; 9 bases fit TRBD1. V shed 3 bases, J shed 8 bases, and the junction held 5 bases outside the gene matches. The CDR3 has 14 residues. Germline CDR1 is SNHLY and CDR2 is FYNNEI. The CDR3 DNA sequence: TGTGCCAGCAGTGATCGGACAGGGGACGATGAGCAGTTCTTC. Translated, it gives CASSDRTGDDEQFF.

This clone has only a few counts. The chain has TRBV5-1 and TRBJ1-6; tentative D call: TRBD1 (6 bases). The CDR3 loop spans 14 amino acids. Trimming removed 0 bases at V and 10 bases at J, with 11 bases between. Germline-derived CDR1 and CDR2 are SGHRS and YFSETQ. The CDR3 DNA reads TGCGCCAGCAGCTTGGGCCACAGGGAATCACCCCTCCACTTT. Protein sequence: CASSLGHRESPLHF. Together with reference TRBV5-1 and TRBJ1-6, the CDR3 gives the full variable domain: KAGVTQTPRYLIKTRGQQVTLSCSPISGHRSVSWYQQTPGQGLQFLFEYFSETQRNKGNFPGRFSGRQFSNSRSEMNVSTLELGDSALYLCASSLGHRESPLHFGNGTRLTVT.

CDR3 sequence (DNA): TGTGCCTGGAGTGTACGGCGGGGTCAGCATGAAGCTTTCTTT. This translates into CAWSVRRGQHEAFF. The chain carries TRBV30 and TRBJ1-1; D unclear. Germline-derived CDR1 and CDR2 are GTSNPN and SVGIG (reference sequence). The length of the CDR3 is 14 residues. The V gene lost 0 bases and the J gene lost 7 bases, with 15 bases spanning the gap.

The V call is TRBV4-1, the J call TRBJ2-2; tentative D call: TRBD2 (5 bases). Per germline, CDR1 MGHRA and CDR2 YSYEKL. V lost 0 bases, J lost 6 bases, and 11 bases lay in between. The CDR3 spans 15 residues. CDR3 sequence: CASSQDSLDSGELFF. The CDR3 nucleotides are TGCGCCAGCAGCCAAGATTCTCTGGACTCCGGGGAGCTGTTTTTT.

The chain has TRBV7-9 and TRBJ2-3, with 9 bases matching TRBD2. V dropped 6 bases and J dropped 2; count of bases not matched to a gene: 12. Germline V gives CDR1 SEHNR, CDR2 FQNEAQ (reference sequence). There are 17 residues in the CDR3. CDR3: CASSGQREALFTDTQYF. The CDR3 bases are TGTGCCAGCAGTGGACAGCGGGAGGCCCTTTTCACAGATACGCAGTATTTT.

The rearrangement links TRBV6-5 to TRBJ2-7; 10 bases fit TRBD2. The CDR3 contains 16 residues. The V and J ends lost 0 bases and 4 bases, in that order; junction bases with no gene match: 6. CDR1 and CDR2 (germline): MNHEY, SVGAGI. The CDR3 loop reads CASSYSKLAGAYEQYF. The CDR3 DNA follows: TGTGCCAGCAGTTACTCGAAGCTAGCGGGAGCTTACGAGCAGTACTTC.

The genes are TRBV29-1 and TRBJ1-1; possibly TRBD1 for D (5 bases). Germline CDR1 reads SQVTM; CDR2 reads ANQGSEA. CDR3 length: 14 residues. V lost 3 bases and J lost 3, with 14 bases in between. CDR3 sequence reads: CSVDAISGDTEAFF. The CDR3 DNA reads TGCAGCGTTGACGCTATCTCGGGGGACACTGAAGCTTTCTTT.

This clone appeared a few times. The V and J genes are TRBV6-1 and TRBJ1-1; D remains unclear. Trimming shortened V by 3 bases and J by 1 base, and 6 bases separated the two germline ends. The CDR3 runs to 13 residues. CDR1 and CDR2 from the germline V gene are MNHNS and SASEGT. The DNA for the CDR3 is TGTGCCAGCAGTGAGGGCGAGAACACTGAAGCTTTCTTT. As protein: CASSEGENTEAFF.

This clone was counted only a few times. The rearrangement uses TRBV6-5 and TRBJ1-5, with TRBD1 matching 7 bases. CDR3 size: 14 residues. Trimming took 11 bases from V and 2 from J; bases not matched to a gene: 9. Per the germline V gene, CDR1 is MNHEY and CDR2 is SVGAGI. The CDR3 region has the DNA TGTGCCGCCAGGGTGACAGGGCGCAATCAGCCCCAGCATTTT. The encoded protein is CAARVTGRNQPQHF.

CDR3 residues: CASSGAGGVLDEQFF. The CDR3 nucleotides read TGTGCCAGTAGTGGTGCGGGAGGGGTCTTGGATGAGCAGTTCTTC. The genes are TRBV19 and TRBJ2-1, with TRBD2 identical over 9 bases. Germline CDR1 LNHDA, CDR2 SQIVND (reference sequence). CDR3 length: 15 residues. V was clipped by 5 bases and J by 8 bases; unmatched bases: 10.

This chain links TRBV19 with TRBJ1-5; D not certain. The CDR3 spans 13 residues. Germline assignment: CDR1 LNHDA and CDR2 SQIVND (reference sequence). Trimming left V 6 bases short and J 7 bases short, with 13 bases between. The CDR3 nucleotides are TGTGCCAGTAGCCCCGCGTGGTACCAGCCCCAGCATTTT. Protein: CASSPAWYQPQHF.

J is TRBJ1-1 and V is TRBV7-2; TRBD1 might be the D (6 bases). Trimming cost V 1 base and J 7 bases, with 16 bases left between them. The CDR3 length is 15 residues. CDR1 and CDR2 (germline): SGHTA, FQGNSA. The CDR3 is CASSLGGGGQDEAFF. The CDR3 DNA reads as TGTGCCAGCAGCTTAGGAGGGGGGGGACAAGATGAAGCTTTCTTT.

This clone was counted only a few times. The V call is TRBV10-3, the J call TRBJ2-7, with 8 nucleotides matching TRBD1. CDR3 length: 15 residues. The V segment lost 0 bases and the J segment 2 bases; nucleotides outside the gene matches: 3. CDR1 is ENHRY and CDR2 is SYGVKD in the germline V gene. The CDR3 reads CAISESTGATYEQYF. CDR3 DNA: TGTGCCATCAGTGAGTCGACAGGGGCCACCTACGAGCAGTACTTC.

In its sample, this clone was seen once. The chain links TRBV2 to TRBJ2-5; 8 bases match TRBD1. Germline V gives CDR1 SNHLY, CDR2 FYNNEI. V trimming: 6 bases; J trimming: 5 bases; junction bases outside the gene matches: 5. This CDR3 contains 13 residues. Here the CDR3 reads CASRRTGSETQYF. CDR3 nucleotides: TGTGCCAGCAGGCGGACAGGGAGTGAGACCCAGTACTTC.

This clone has more than one count but fewer than ten. The chain uses TRBV5-1 and TRBJ1-1; tentative D call: TRBD1 (6 bases). Trimming pared 4 bases from V and 3 bases from J, leaving 16 bases between. The CDR3 runs to 15 residues. The V gene's germline CDR1 is SGHRS and CDR2 YFSETQ. Here the CDR3 DNA reads TGCGCCAGCAGCCGGGGGGACAATGTGGACACTGAAGCTTTCTTT. As protein: CASSRGDNVDTEAFF.

The count of this clone is one. The gene calls are TRBV5-1 and TRBJ2-2; TRBD1 aligns across 8 bases. The length of the CDR3 is 16 residues. Germline values: CDR1 SGHRS, CDR2 YFSETQ. Trimming removed 4 bases from V and 7 bases from J; junction bases left unmatched: 12. The CDR3 spells CASSRLQGASSGELFF. CDR3 coding DNA: TGCGCCAGCAGCCGCCTTCAGGGGGCTAGTAGCGGGGAGCTGTTTTTT. The variable domain in full, completed from reference TRBV5-1 and TRBJ2-2, reads KAGVTQTPRYLIKTRGQQVTLSCSPISGHRSVSWYQQTPGQGLQFLFEYFSETQRNKGNFPGRFSGRQFSNSRSEMNVSTLELGDSALYLCASSRLQGASSGELFFGEGSRLTVL.

The rearrangement joins TRBV2 to TRBJ1-2; D is ambiguous. Trimming removed 2 bases at V and 12 bases at J, with 10 bases between. The CDR3 spans 11 residues. Germline-derived CDR1 and CDR2 are SNHLY and FYNNEI. The CDR3 DNA is TGTGCCAGCAGTGAATCTGTCAGTAACACCTTC. Translation gives CASSESVSNTF. Based on the CDR3 plus reference TRBV2 and TRBJ1-2, the full variable domain is EPEVTQTPSHQVTQMGQEVILRCVPISNHLYFYWYRQILGQKVEFLVSFYNNEISEKSEIFDDQFSVERPDGSNFTLKIRSTKLEDSAMYFCASSESVSNTFGSGTRLTVV.

The V gene is TRBV19, the J gene TRBJ1-1, with a tentative D call TRBD1 (6 bases). The CDR3 sequence is 14 residues long. Per germline, CDR1 LNHDA and CDR2 SQIVND (reference sequence). V was trimmed by 4 bases and J by 4 bases, leaving 13 bases between them. CDR3 sequence reads: CASSNSGHLTEAFF. The CDR3 bases are TGTGCCAGTAGTAACTCGGGACACCTCACTGAAGCTTTCTTT.